These 10 T cell receptor beta chains share one sample of origin, sequenced in a study of shared clonotypes between healthy human individuals. TCRdb's table, derived via immunoSEQ multiplex PCR, lists solely in-frame clones and lacks some. The table lists 1.4 million to 1.5 million clones, roughly 96% of them singletons. The sequenced material came from naive CD4+ T cells sorted from blood. Noted subset: CD45RA+ positively selected. The receptor set was obtained from a young man in good health.

The V call is TRBV28, the J call TRBJ2-1; TRBD2 might be the D (5 bases). Per the germline V gene, CDR1 is MDHEN and CDR2 is SYDVKM. With 4 bases removed from V and 0 bases from J, the gap between germline ends came to 10 bases. The CDR3 runs 15 residues. The chain's CDR3 is CASSSRLASYNEQFF. The CDR3 DNA is TGTGCCAGCAGTTCGAGGCTAGCCTCCTACAATGAGCAGTTCTTC.

The V and J genes are TRBV5-4 and TRBJ2-1; 8 nucleotides line up with TRBD2. Germline-derived CDR1 and CDR2 are SGHNT and YYREEE (reference sequence). V shed 0 bases and J 4 bases; nucleotides not matched to a gene: 3. The length of the CDR3 is 15 residues. This CDR3 reads CASSLDSGNYNEQFF. The CDR3, as DNA: TGTGCCAGCAGCTTGGATAGCGGGAATTACAATGAGCAGTTCTTC.

The chain combines TRBV5-1 with TRBJ2-3; no firm D call. The CDR3 has 11 residues. Germline CDR1 reads SGHRS; CDR2 reads YFSETQ. V was trimmed by 5 bases and J by 4 bases, leaving 5 bases between them. CDR3 in amino acids: CASRAADTQYF. The CDR3 DNA reads TGCGCCAGCAGGGCCGCAGATACGCAGTATTTT.

This chain links TRBV5-1 with TRBJ1-4; possible D gene TRBD1, 6 bases. This CDR3 is 14 amino acids long. CDR1 and CDR2 from the germline V gene are SGHRS and YFSETQ. Trimming stripped 0 bases from V and 8 bases from J, with 11 bases between. The CDR3 region is CASSLDRVGEKLFF. DNA for the CDR3: TGCGCCAGCAGCTTGGACAGGGTGGGGGAAAAACTGTTTTTT.

V and J are TRBV18 and TRBJ2-5; tentatively, D is TRBD2 (7 bases). Germline CDR1 reads KGHSH; CDR2 reads LQKENI. With 3 bases removed from V and 5 bases from J, the gap between germline ends came to 16 bases. The CDR3 has 15 amino acids. The chain's CDR3 is CASSPLGGPRETQYF. The CDR3 nucleotides read TGTGCCAGCTCACCCCTCGGGGGGCCTCGGGAGACCCAGTACTTC.

The chain carries TRBV28 and TRBJ1-1; D unclear. The CDR3 totals 12 residues. Between the trimmed V and J ends, which lost 5 bases and 9 bases, there was a span of 13 bases. Germline CDR1 and CDR2: MDHEN and SYDVKM. The CDR3 coding sequence is TGTGCCAGCAGTCATACAACCCCCCAAGCTTTCTTT. Protein sequence: CASSHTTPQAFF.

This chain connects TRBV28 to TRBJ1-1, with a weak D call TRBD1 (5 bases). Germline V gives CDR1 MDHEN, CDR2 SYDVKM. The CDR3 runs 14 residues. Trimming removed 5 bases at V and 4 bases at J, with 14 bases between. CDR3 residues: CASSPVGGGTEAFF. CDR3 DNA: TGTGCCAGCAGTCCTGTCGGGGGGGGCACTGAAGCTTTCTTT. Filled out from reference TRBV28 and TRBJ1-1, the complete variable domain reads DVKVTQSSRYLVKRTGEKVFLECVQDMDHENMFWYRQDPGLGLRLIYFSYDVKMKEKGDIPEGYSVSREKKERFSLILESASTNQTSMYLCASSPVGGGTEAFFGQGTRLTVV.

This clone was observed once. The V gene is TRBV10-3, the J gene TRBJ2-2; 9 bases map to TRBD1. Trimming took 2 bases from V and 7 from J; bases not matched to a gene: 5. Per germline, CDR1 ENHRY and CDR2 SYGVKD. The CDR3 loop spans 15 amino acids. The CDR3 here is CAISEVATGGGELFF. The CDR3 region has the DNA TGTGCCATCAGTGAGGTGGCGACAGGGGGCGGGGAGCTGTTTTTT.

CDR3 in amino acids: CASGYSGVGGYGYTF. The CDR3 DNA follows: TGTGCCAGCGGCTACTCGGGGGTTGGGGGCTATGGCTACACCTTC. V usage is TRBV6-5 and J usage is TRBJ1-2; D perhaps matches TRBD1 (5 bases). The CDR3 has 15 amino acids. Trimming pared 8 bases from V and 4 bases from J, leaving 20 bases between. Germline V lookup: CDR1 MNHEY, CDR2 SVGAGI.

CDR3: CASSLLDRANEQYF. CDR3 bases: TGTGCCAGCAGCCTCCTCGACAGGGCTAACGAGCAGTACTTC. V and J are TRBV7-8 and TRBJ2-7; 7 bases align to TRBD1. The germline gives CDR1 SGHVS, CDR2 FQNEAQ. V dropped 5 bases and J dropped 5; count of bases not matched to a gene: 9. This CDR3 region has 14 residues.